A selection of T cell receptor beta chains follows, all from one sample in a study of T cell changes during pregnancy in multiple sclerosis. TCRdb keeps only in-frame clones here, not all; method: immunoSEQ multiplex PCR. This sample carries 35,000 or so clones, 70% to 90% of them seen once, and the ten largest clones take approximately 10%. Sequencing used CD8+ T cells from peripheral blood mononuclear cells, obtained in the third trimester of pregnancy. These TCRs come from a female donor with multiple sclerosis, enrolled in a pregnancy study. The CDR3 runs from the conserved cysteine through the conserved F or W.

j_call v_call cdr3_aa
TRBJ2-3 TRBV7-8 CASSYSRRDTDTQYF
TRBJ1-3 TRBV5-1 CASSLDPSPGGLSGNTIYF
TRBJ2-5 TRBV15 CATSRDEVQTQYF
TRBJ2-7 TRBV19 CASSTGLAGSEQYF
TRBJ2-7 TRBV5-4 CASSLQDAEQYF
TRBJ1-5 TRBV4-1 CASSQITGDDQPQHF
TRBJ2-7 TRBV4-1 CASSQDATQDFYEQYF
TRBJ2-1 TRBV6-6 CASSLSGVPEQFF
TRBJ1-2 TRBV4-2 CASSRTGSPNGYTF
TRBJ1-5 TRBV5-5 CASTRDILSNQPQHF
TRBJ1-2 TRBV5-6 CASSLAGGGNYGYTF
TRBJ2-7 TRBV13 CASGTGDYEQYF
TRBJ2-7 TRBV18 CASSPHGTSGGARYEQYF
TRBJ2-1 TRBV10-2 CASILGQDNIHNEQFF
TRBJ2-7 TRBV7-6 CASSLQDRGFHEQYF
TRBJ2-7 TRBV27 CASSVTSGSYEQYF
TRBJ2-2 TRBV19 CASSTGVANTGELFF
TRBJ1-3 TRBV14 CASSPVPHRNTIYF
TRBJ1-1 TRBV14 CASSPTGTEAFF
TRBJ1-1 TRBV29-1 CSAGTPNTEAFF
TRBJ1-1 TRBV7-9 CASSWTQGVGWGAFF
TRBJ1-1 TRBV5-1 CASSLRGTNTEAFF
TRBJ2-3 TRBV6-6 CASSYSAADTQYF
TRBJ1-4 TRBV7-9 CASSLETAGEKLFF
TRBJ2-1 TRBV6-1 CASQPGSYNEQFF
TRBJ1-1 TRBV19 CASSINMNTEAFF
TRBJ1-3 TRBV27 CASSSRGRGNTIYF
TRBJ2-7 TRBV5-5 CASSLGSNEQYF
TRBJ1-2 TRBV9 CASSVTTGVDGYTF
TRBJ1-2 TRBV5-1 CASSLDRAEWNGYTF
TRBJ2-1 TRBV5-4 CASSLAQFGEQFF
TRBJ2-6 TRBV10-2 CASSESGSFSGANVLTF
TRBJ1-5 TRBV27 CASSLAGDQPQHF
TRBJ1-3 TRBV2 CASSLGPGQRTISGNTIYF
TRBJ2-3 TRBV14 CASSLVGADTQYF
TRBJ1-2 TRBV7-6 CASSLAPFRLDRANGYTF
TRBJ1-2 TRBV7-3 CASSPGTGVNYGYTF
TRBJ2-1 TRBV27 CASTSGGPNNEQFF
TRBJ2-7 TRBV6-6 CASTWGPSYEQYF
TRBJ2-7 TRBV4-1 CASSLSSGYSYEQYF
TRBJ2-5 TRBV27 CASSSHSGLAGAQYF
TRBJ2-1 TRBV6-1 CASSEAGGPYNEQFF